This T cell receptor beta chain was obtained from a study of T-cell memory formation after mild COVID-19. There are 14 residues in the CDR3. The V end lost 7 bases, the J end lost 0 bases, and 12 bases lay between the germline ends. CDR1 and CDR2 (germline): LNHNV, YYDKDF (reference sequence). The table lists this clonotype with a count of one. The antigen is unknown. It was 5'RACE with constant-segment primers that produced the TCR alpha and TCR beta cDNA libraries, which carried sample barcodes and UMIs. TCRdb fed the 5' RACE reads into MiXCR, producing one record per CDR3 protein. The data show 250,000 to 350,000 distinct CDR3 sequences, with under 20% seen just once and approximately 25% held by the top ten. Study observations and caveats: Clones that contracted from day 15 to 85 were balanced CD4/CD8, while later expanders leaned CD4+.

This receptor was obtained from a man between 18 and 35 years old who had mild COVID-19 (a few samples of this study predate the infection). Cell type and time point are not known. Sequencing was carried out using PBMCs or a T cell subset sorted from them (not recorded which). This sequence joins TRBV15 and TRBJ2-5, with a possible D match to TRBD2 (6 bases). CDR3 loop: CATNPRDYQETQYF. CDR3 DNA sequence: TGTGCCACCAACCCCCGGGACTACCAAGAGACCCAGTACTTC.